These 20 T cell receptor beta chains came from one sample sequenced in a study of blood T cell repertoires in COVID-19 (dated by TCRdb to 2018 to 2020). Preparation of the library involved the immunoSEQ multiplex PCR assay. Drawn from immuneACCESS, this table holds only the in-frame rearrangements with V and J called that TCRdb kept. Clones are partly lost; checked studies trace under half to an unresolved V gene and leave the rest unexplained. A total of 80,000 to 130,000 clones appear in this sample, roughly 85% of them only once. Approximately 2.4% of the sample is held by the ten biggest clonotypes. The sample comprised PBMCs or T cells enriched from blood (not recorded which). The receptor set was obtained from a woman aged 50 to 60 who had recovered from COVID-19.

This clone was seen just once. The V gene is TRBV15, the J gene TRBJ2-3; D is unresolved. The CDR3 is 13 residues long. Trimming took 0 bases from V and 6 from J, leaving 7 bases between them. The germline V gene encodes CDR1 LNHNV and CDR2 YYDKDF (reference sequence). DNA for the CDR3: TGTGCCACCAGCAGAGATCCCGGGGATACGCAGTATTTT. Its protein is CATSRDPGDTQYF.

The V call is TRBV3-1 (or the pseudogene TRBV3-2), the J call TRBJ1-4; 9 bases align to TRBD1. The CDR3 length is 19 residues. Unmatched junction bases numbered 17, after V lost 1 base and J lost 8 bases. Looked up from germline, CDR1 is LGHDT and CDR2 is YNNKEL (reference sequence). The CDR3 DNA reads TGTGCCAGCAGCCAAGCCCCCGGGACAGGGCCAAGGCGGGAGGAAAAACTGTTTTTT. Amino acid sequence: CASSQAPGTGPRREEKLFF.

This clone came up once. The genes are TRBV18 and TRBJ1-1, with D hard to call. Trimming left V 8 bases short and J 0 bases short, with 13 bases between. Germline loops: CDR1 KGHSH, CDR2 LQKENI. The length of the CDR3 is 14 residues. The CDR3 loop is CASAVEVLNTEAFF. DNA of the CDR3: TGTGCCAGCGCCGTTGAGGTGTTGAACACTGAAGCTTTCTTT.

V is TRBV19 and J is TRBJ1-1; D call uncertain. Trimming removed 3 bases from V and 4 bases from J, with 21 bases in between. This CDR3 is built from 17 residues. CDR1 and CDR2 from the germline V gene are LNHDA and SQIVND (reference sequence). CDR3 region: CASSILGRFGGSTEAFF. CDR3 DNA sequence: TGTGCCAGTAGTATTCTGGGCCGGTTCGGAGGGAGCACTGAAGCTTTCTTT. Based on the CDR3 plus reference TRBV19 and TRBJ1-1, the full variable domain is DGGITQSPKYLFRKEGQNVTLSCEQNLNHDAMYWYRQDPGQGLRLIYYSQIVNDFQKGDIAEGYSVSREKKESFPLTVTSAQKNPTAFYLCASSILGRFGGSTEAFFGQGTRLTVV.

The rearrangement uses TRBV25-1 and TRBJ1-5, with a possible D match to TRBD1 (5 bases). Trimming pared 2 bases from V and 2 bases from J, leaving 13 bases between. CDR3 length: 16 residues. CDR1 MGHDK and CDR2 SYGVNS come from the germline V gene. The CDR3 nucleotides read TGTGCCAGCAGTGAAGCTCGGGGGTCAGGCAATCAGCCCCAGCATTTT. This sequence encodes CASSEARGSGNQPQHF.

The V call is TRBV27, the J call TRBJ2-7; 7 nucleotides agree with TRBD1. The V segment lost 5 bases and the J segment 5 bases; nucleotides outside the gene matches: 6. This CDR3 contains 13 residues. Germline V lookup: CDR1 MNHEY, CDR2 SMNVEV (reference sequence). Written as DNA, the CDR3 is TGTGCCAGCAGTCCGGTAGGGGGCGACGAGCAGTACTTC. It translates to CASSPVGGDEQYF.

The genes are TRBV19 and TRBJ2-7, with a possible D match to TRBD2 (6 bases). The V gene's germline CDR1 is LNHDA and CDR2 SQIVND (reference sequence). The germline V and J ends were trimmed by 5 bases and 5 bases, with 19 bases remaining between them. CDR3 size: 15 residues. CDR3 bases: TGTGCCAGTAGTCGGGACTCCGGCCGCCGGGACGAGCAGTACTTC. It codes for CASSRDSGRRDEQYF.

A single count supports this clone. CDR3 protein: CASSLDILQGTEAFF. CDR3 nucleotides: TGTGCCAGCAGCTTAGATATATTACAGGGCACTGAAGCTTTCTTT. The rearrangement uses TRBV11-2 and TRBJ1-1; possibly TRBD1 for D (6 bases). V gave up 0 bases and J gave up 4 bases, with 12 bases separating them. The germline gives CDR1 SGHAT, CDR2 FQNNGV. This CDR3 region has 15 residues.

The sample holds a few counts of this clone. The CDR3 DNA reads TGTGCCAGCAGCGTAGAAACTAGTTGGTATGAGCAGTACTTC. It translates to CASSVETSWYEQYF. The genes are TRBV9 and TRBJ2-7; possible D gene TRBD2, 5 bases. Trimming stripped 0 bases from V and 7 bases from J, with 14 bases between. Germline V lookup: CDR1 SGDLS, CDR2 YYNGEE. There are 14 residues in the CDR3.

CDR3 residues: CASRRPSGSSYEQYF. CDR3 bases: TGTGCCAGCAGGCGACCTAGCGGGAGCTCCTACGAGCAGTACTTC. V gene TRBV27 combines with J gene TRBJ2-7; the match to TRBD2 covers 10 bases. The CDR3 runs to 15 residues. Germline V gene data show CDR1 as MNHEY and CDR2 as SMNVEV (reference sequence). V shed 6 bases and J 0 bases; nucleotides not matched to a gene: 5.

The CDR3 region is CASSPTSGVYTQYF. CDR3 in DNA: TGTGCCAGCAGCCCGACTAGCGGGGTTTATACGCAGTATTTT. The V and J genes are TRBV6-5 and TRBJ2-3; the match to TRBD2 covers 11 bases. The V and J ends lost 6 bases and 7 bases, in that order; junction bases with no gene match: 6. CDR1 is MNHEY, CDR2 SVGAGI, per germline. This CDR3 has 14 residues.

The chain recombines TRBV5-1 with TRBJ1-6, with TRBD1 matching 7 bases. CDR1 and CDR2 (germline): SGHRS, YFSETQ. This CDR3 has 15 residues. With 3 bases clipped from V and 4 bases from J, the junction kept 4 bases outside the gene matches. The CDR3 protein is CASSSGQYYNSPLHF. CDR3 bases: TGCGCCAGCAGCTCGGGACAGTATTATAATTCACCCCTCCACTTT.

The V and J genes are TRBV10-1 and TRBJ1-2; tentative D call: TRBD1 (6 bases). The germline V gene has CDR1 WNHNN and CDR2 SYGVQD (reference sequence). Trimming shortened V by 8 bases and J by 1 base, and 11 bases separated the two germline ends. CDR3 length: 13 residues. Here the CDR3 reads CASLPDSNYGYTF. The CDR3 DNA reads TGCGCCAGCCTCCCGGACAGTAACTATGGCTACACCTTC.

The chain is built from TRBV6-5 and TRBJ2-2; D is unclear. This CDR3 has 14 amino acids. V lost 0 bases and J lost 6, with 8 bases in between. Germline values: CDR1 MNHEY, CDR2 SVGAGI. This chain's CDR3 is CASSYSPQSGELFF. CDR3 nucleotide sequence: TGTGCCAGCAGTTACTCTCCGCAGTCCGGGGAGCTGTTTTTT.

The chain joins TRBV2 to TRBJ2-3; 9 bases are a match to TRBD2. Germline CDR1 and CDR2: SNHLY and FYNNEI. V shed 9 bases and J 3 bases; nucleotides not matched to a gene: 10. The CDR3 contains 15 residues. This CDR3 reads CASGRRGGETDTQYF. For the CDR3, the DNA is TGTGCCAGTGGTCGGCGGGGGGGTGAGACAGATACGCAGTATTTT.

This clone was observed a single time. Written as DNA, the CDR3 is TGTGCCAGCAGCACCGGGCCGGGACAATTCTCCTACGAGCAGTACTTC. Its translation is CASSTGPGQFSYEQYF. This chain links TRBV7-2 with TRBJ2-7; D is perhaps TRBD1 (6 bases). V was trimmed by 5 bases and J by 0 bases, leaving 17 bases between them. Germline loops: CDR1 SGHTA, CDR2 FQGNSA. The CDR3 is 16 amino acids. The full variable domain, its missing parts supplied by reference TRBV7-2 and TRBJ2-7, is GAGVSQSPSNKVTEKGKDVELRCDPISGHTALYWYRQSLGQGLEFLIYFQGNSAPDKSGLPSDRFSAERTGGSVSTLTIQRTQQEDSAVYLCASSTGPGQFSYEQYFGPGTRLTVT.

The rearrangement joins TRBV7-9 to TRBJ2-1, with TRBD1 matching over 7 bases. CDR3 size: 15 residues. CDR1 is SEHNR, CDR2 FQNEAQ, per germline (reference sequence). The ends lost 4 bases at V and 2 bases at J; junction bases unmatched: 5. The DNA of the CDR3 is TGTGCCAGCAGCTGGGGGCAGGGGGCCTACAATGAGCAGTTCTTC. It encodes CASSWGQGAYNEQFF.

The chain combines TRBV12-5 with TRBJ1-1, with TRBD1 matching 8 bases. Germline CDR1 is LGHNT and CDR2 is FRNRAP. The CDR3 is 15 residues long. The V and J ends lost 1 base and 3 bases, in that order; junction bases with no gene match: 4. The CDR3 reads CASGLGQGPHTEAFF. The CDR3 DNA sequence: TGTGCTAGTGGTTTGGGACAGGGGCCGCACACTGAAGCTTTCTTT.

The chain is built from TRBV28 and TRBJ1-4, with 8 bases aligning to TRBD1. The CDR3 runs 14 residues. Germline V gene data show CDR1 as MDHEN and CDR2 as SYDVKM. J was trimmed by 0 bases and V by 10 bases; bases with no gene match: 4. The CDR3 coding sequence is TGTGCCACTAAACAGGGGGCAACTAATGAAAAACTGTTTTTT. Translating gives CATKQGATNEKLFF.

The J gene is TRBJ1-2, the V gene TRBV4-1, with a tentative D call TRBD1 (6 bases). Germline assignment: CDR1 MGHRA and CDR2 YSYEKL. V lost 3 bases to trimming and J lost 6 bases, with 14 bases between them. This CDR3 is 14 amino acids long. CDR3 sequence (DNA): TGCGCCAGCAGCCAGACCGACAGACAGGATGGCTACACCTTC. Residues: CASSQTDRQDGYTF.